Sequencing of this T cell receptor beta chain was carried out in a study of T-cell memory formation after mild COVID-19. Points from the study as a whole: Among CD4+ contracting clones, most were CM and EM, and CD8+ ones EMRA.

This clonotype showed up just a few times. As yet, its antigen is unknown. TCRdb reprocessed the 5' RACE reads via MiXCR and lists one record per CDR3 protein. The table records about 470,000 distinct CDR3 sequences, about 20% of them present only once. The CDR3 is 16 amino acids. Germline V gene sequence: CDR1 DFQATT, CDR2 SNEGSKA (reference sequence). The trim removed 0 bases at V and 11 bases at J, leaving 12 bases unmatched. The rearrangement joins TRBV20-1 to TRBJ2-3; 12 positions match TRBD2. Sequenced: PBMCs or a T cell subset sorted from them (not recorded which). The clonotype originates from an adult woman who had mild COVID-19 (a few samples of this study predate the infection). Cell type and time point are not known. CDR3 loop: CSARDWETSGSAGQYF. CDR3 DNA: TGCAGTGCTAGAGATTGGGAGACTAGCGGGAGCGCAGGGCAGTATTTT.